Below, 20 T cell receptor beta chains from the same sample are listed, as sequenced in a study of cytomegalovirus exposure and HLA in healthy donors. The PCR ran on 60 Vbeta and 13 Jbeta primers. TCRdb keeps only in-frame clones here, not all; method: immunoSEQ multiplex PCR. This sample carries about 230,000 clones, more than 75% of them seen once, and the ten largest clones take around 1.4%. The sequencing input was PBMCs. These receptors originate from a human donor in good health.

The CDR3 sequence is CASSPRTTQETQYF. The CDR3 bases are TGTGCCAGCAGCCCACGGACAACCCAAGAGACCCAGTACTTC. The chain links TRBV5-4 to TRBJ2-5, with D possibly being TRBD1 (5 bases). Germline V gene lookup returns CDR1 SGHNT and CDR2 YYREEE (reference sequence). The CDR3 is made up of 14 amino acids. Trimming cost V 4 bases and J 1 base, with 11 bases left between them.

The V gene is TRBV25-1, the J gene TRBJ1-2; possible D gene TRBD1, 6 bases. The V and J ends lost 1 base and 4 bases respectively, with 13 bases between them. Germline V gene sequence: CDR1 MGHDK, CDR2 SYGVNS. This CDR3 has 15 residues. CDR3 residues: CASSEFEGVTYGYTF. The CDR3, as DNA: TGTGCCAGCAGTGAATTTGAGGGGGTTACCTATGGCTACACCTTC.

The chain uses TRBV4-1 and TRBJ2-5; 9 bases line up with TRBD1. The DNA end is more similar to TRBJ2-7, so the J call may be wrong. Germline CDR1 and CDR2: MGHRA and YSYEKL. The CDR3 contains 13 residues. The CDR3 spells CASSSDRGYEQYF. CDR3 coding DNA: TGCGCCAGCAGCTCCGACAGGGGGTACGAGCAGTACTTC.

The chain combines TRBV11-2 with TRBJ2-3, with a tentative D call TRBD2 (5 bases). This CDR3 region has 14 residues. V lost 3 bases, J lost 0 bases, and 7 bases lay in between. The germline CDR1 and CDR2 sequences are SGHAT and FQNNGV. The CDR3 here is CASSFGGSTDTQYF. The CDR3 coding sequence is TGTGCCAGCAGCTTCGGCGGGAGCACAGATACGCAGTATTTT.

The DNA for the CDR3 is TGTGCCAGCAGCCTCAAGACAGGGAGGTACGAGCAGTACTTC. It is translated as CASSLKTGRYEQYF. This chain connects TRBV11-1 to TRBJ2-7; possible D gene TRBD1, 7 bases. CDR1 and CDR2 (germline): SGHAT, FQDESV (reference sequence). The CDR3 extends over 14 amino acids. V lost 5 bases and J 4 bases, leaving 15 bases between the germline ends.

About this clone: At one of its ends the junction is not consistent with the germline gene, which may arise from a read error. The chain has TRBV7-9 and TRBJ1-1; D is ambiguous. This CDR3 is built from 9 residues. CDR1 and CDR2 (germline): SEHNR, FQNEAQ (reference sequence). CDR3 region: CSSSLDPLF. CDR3 coding DNA: TGTTCCAGCAGCTTAGATCCCCTATTT.

J is TRBJ1-1 and V is TRBV5-1, with 10 bases matching TRBD1. This CDR3 region has 15 residues. CDR1 SGHRS and CDR2 YFSETQ come from the germline V gene. The ends lost 4 bases at V and 1 base at J; junction bases unmatched: 4. The CDR3 coding sequence is TGCGCCAGCAGCGCGGGGACAGGGGAGAACACTGAAGCTTTCTTT. Amino acid sequence: CASSAGTGENTEAFF.

The rearrangement uses TRBV7-2 and TRBJ2-3; D may be TRBD2 (5 bases). The germline CDR1 and CDR2 sequences are SGHTA and FQGNSA. V shed 5 bases and J shed 8 bases, with 20 bases lying between them. CDR3 size: 15 residues. CDR3 protein: CASSAAGRSAGTQYF. CDR3 in DNA: TGTGCCAGCAGCGCCGCGGGCCGCTCGGCGGGTACGCAGTATTTT.

V and J are TRBV10-2 and TRBJ2-1; 9 bases are a match to TRBD1. This CDR3 comprises 15 residues. V lost 5 bases to trimming and J lost 4 bases; unmatched junction nucleotides: 6. Germline V CDR1 and CDR2: WSHSY, SAAADI. This CDR3 reads CASSKGQGAYNEQFF. DNA for the CDR3: TGCGCCAGCAGTAAGGGACAGGGAGCGTACAATGAGCAGTTCTTC.

V and J are TRBV9 and TRBJ2-1, with TRBD2 matching 7 bases. There are 16 residues in the CDR3. CDR1 and CDR2 from the germline V gene are SGDLS and YYNGEE. Trimming took 4 bases from V and 4 from J; bases not matched to a gene: 11. In DNA form, the CDR3 reads TGTGCCAGCAGCCTCACTGCGGGAGTAGGGTACAATGAGCAGTTCTTC. This codes for CASSLTAGVGYNEQFF.

V usage is TRBV19 and J usage is TRBJ2-3, with TRBD1 matching over 9 bases. The germline V gene encodes CDR1 LNHDA and CDR2 SQIVND (reference sequence). CDR3 length: 15 residues. The trim removed 6 bases at V and 1 base at J, leaving 5 bases unmatched. CDR3 nucleotide sequence: TGTGCCAGTAGGGACAGGACAGGGGGCACAGATACGCAGTATTTT. This codes for CASRDRTGGTDTQYF.

This clone came up a few times. The genes are TRBV5-8 and TRBJ2-5, with 10 bases fitting TRBD1. This CDR3 is 16 amino acids long. Germline V gene sequence: CDR1 SGHTS, CDR2 YDEGEE. Trimming removed 4 bases from V and 0 bases from J; junction bases left unmatched: 6. CDR3 sequence reads: CASSQGQGEYQETQYF. The DNA of the CDR3 is TGTGCCAGCAGCCAAGGACAGGGGGAGTACCAAGAGACCCAGTACTTC.

In this sample, this clone turned up a few times. This rearrangement joins TRBV5-1 to TRBJ2-1; 10 bases match TRBD2. Germline CDR1 SGHRS, CDR2 YFSETQ. Trimming cost V 1 base and J 6 bases; bases outside gene matches: 10. The CDR3 has 17 amino acids. The CDR3 DNA is TGCGCCAGCAGCTTGAGGCCTAGCGGGAGTGTTCTCAATGAGCAGTTCTTC. Amino acids: CASSLRPSGSVLNEQFF. The complete variable domain, with remaining parts taken from reference TRBV5-1 and TRBJ2-1, reads KAGVTQTPRYLIKTRGQQVTLSCSPISGHRSVSWYQQTPGQGLQFLFEYFSETQRNKGNFPGRFSGRQFSNSRSEMNVSTLELGDSALYLCASSLRPSGSVLNEQFFGPGTRLTVL.

The chain uses TRBV5-4 and TRBJ2-1; D is ambiguous. There are 13 residues in the CDR3. The germline gives CDR1 SGHNT, CDR2 YYREEE (reference sequence). Deletions cut 0 bases from V and 10 bases from J, with 11 bases between. The CDR3 DNA is TGTGCCAGCAGCTTGGTTAGCCCCTTGGAGCAGTTCTTC. Its translation is CASSLVSPLEQFF.

This rearrangement joins TRBV6-1 to TRBJ2-5; D not certain. Germline values: CDR1 MNHNS, CDR2 SASEGT. This CDR3 spans 12 amino acids. V lost 6 bases, J lost 2 bases, and 7 bases lay in between. The CDR3 here is CASRRGQETQYF. The CDR3 coding sequence is TGTGCCAGCAGGAGAGGACAAGAGACCCAGTACTTC.

This clone has just one count. The chain uses TRBV28 and TRBJ2-7; TRBD2 matches 16 bases. The germline V gene has CDR1 MDHEN and CDR2 SYDVKM. The CDR3 loop spans 22 amino acids. V dropped 4 bases and J dropped 6; count of bases not matched to a gene: 24. CDR3 DNA sequence: TGTGCCAGCAGTTCAGGGGGACTAGCGGGAGGGCCTTACCTACTCCGTGTTGGCGAGCAGTACTTC. This codes for CASSSGGLAGGPYLLRVGEQYF.

The chain joins TRBV18 to TRBJ2-3; tentatively, D is TRBD2 (5 bases). Germline V gives CDR1 KGHSH, CDR2 LQKENI. This CDR3 is 13 amino acids long. V shed 4 bases and J shed 7 bases, with 12 bases lying between them. The CDR3 nucleotides read TGTGCCAGCTCACAGGAGCGGAGTTATACGCAGTATTTT. Encoded protein: CASSQERSYTQYF.

The rearrangement joins TRBV30 to TRBJ2-7; 9 bases match TRBD1. The CDR3 loop spans 14 amino acids. With 1 base clipped from V and 4 bases from J, the junction kept 5 bases outside the gene matches. CDR1 is GTSNPN and CDR2 is SVGIG in the germline V gene (reference sequence). Written as DNA, the CDR3 is TGTGCCTGGAGTGCTGGACAGGGGTCTTACGAGCAGTACTTC. Translating it yields CAWSAGQGSYEQYF.

The V gene is TRBV7-9, the J gene TRBJ1-2; D gene uncertain. The CDR3 runs 14 residues. Trimming left V 8 bases short and J 5 bases short, with 18 bases between. Germline lookup yields CDR1 SEHNR and CDR2 FQNEAQ (reference sequence). The chain's CDR3 is CASAEAVGRYGYTF. Written as DNA, the CDR3 is TGTGCCAGCGCGGAGGCTGTCGGACGGTATGGCTACACCTTC.

The rearrangement uses TRBV7-9 and TRBJ1-2; D is undetermined. Germline V gene sequence: CDR1 SEHNR, CDR2 FQNEAQ (reference sequence). V was clipped by 2 bases and J by 0 bases, with 19 bases between them. There are 18 residues in the CDR3. The CDR3, as DNA: TGTGCCAGCAGCTTACTTAAGGGAGAGGCAAGTTCTAACTATGGCTACACCTTC. Its protein is CASSLLKGEASSNYGYTF.